The 22 T cell receptor beta chains given below trace back to one sample, sequenced in a study of blood T cell repertoires in COVID-19. Produced via immunoSEQ multiplex PCR; TCRdb's table is partial and in-frame only. The data hold 57,000 or so clones, with 79% observed a single time. The sample consisted of peripheral blood. These receptors came from a woman of 80 years or more with active or convalescent COVID-19.

The rearrangement joins TRBV5-1 to TRBJ1-4; 8 bases agree with TRBD1. Germline CDR1 SGHRS, CDR2 YFSETQ. V dropped 5 bases and J dropped 8; count of bases not matched to a gene: 14. The CDR3 totals 16 residues. The CDR3 nucleotides are TGCGCCAGCAGTCAGCTAGGACAGGGCTCGGGGGAAAAACTGTTTTTT. It codes for CASSQLGQGSGEKLFF.

The rearrangement joins TRBV9 to TRBJ2-3; TRBD2 agrees at 10 bases. CDR1 and CDR2 from the germline V gene are SGDLS and YYNGEE. The V and J ends lost 4 bases and 2 bases, in that order; junction bases with no gene match: 7. The CDR3 is 16 residues long. CDR3 in amino acids: CASSLSGGAVTDTQYF. CDR3 nucleotide sequence: TGTGCCAGCAGCCTGAGCGGGGGGGCCGTCACAGATACGCAGTATTTT.

This sequence joins TRBV11-3 and TRBJ2-2; 7 bases match TRBD1. In germline, CDR1 is SGHNT, CDR2 YENEEA. The V and J ends lost 2 bases and 0 bases, in that order; junction bases with no gene match: 3. The CDR3 is made up of 16 amino acids. The CDR3 nucleotides are TGTGCCAGCAGCTTACACAGGGGCGCGAACACCGGGGAGCTGTTTTTT. Amino acid sequence: CASSLHRGANTGELFF.

The chain is built from TRBV5-4 and TRBJ1-2; 7 bases are shared with TRBD1. Trimming took 0 bases from V and 5 from J; bases not matched to a gene: 1. CDR3 length: 13 residues. Germline V lookup: CDR1 SGHNT, CDR2 YYREEE (reference sequence). The CDR3 sequence is CASSLETGYGYTF. The CDR3 nucleotides are TGTGCCAGCAGCTTGGAGACAGGGTATGGCTACACCTTC.

The chain is built from TRBV5-1 and TRBJ1-2; D is unresolved. V was cut by 0 bases and J by 4 bases, with 7 bases left in between. Germline loops: CDR1 SGHRS, CDR2 YFSETQ. CDR3 length: 13 amino acids. The CDR3 nucleotides are TGCGCCAGCAGCTTGGAACAGCCCTATGGCTACACCTTC. It codes for CASSLEQPYGYTF.

V and J are TRBV14 and TRBJ1-1; perhaps TRBD1 as D (6 bases). The V and J ends lost 2 bases and 5 bases respectively, with 15 bases between them. This CDR3 is 15 amino acids long. The germline gives CDR1 SGHDN, CDR2 FVKESK. The CDR3 sequence: CASSQFRGSETEAFF. The CDR3 DNA is TGTGCCAGCAGCCAATTCAGGGGTTCTGAGACTGAAGCTTTCTTT.

V gene TRBV5-8 combines with J gene TRBJ1-2, with D possibly being TRBD1 (5 bases). This CDR3 has 13 residues. Germline assignment: CDR1 SGHTS and CDR2 YDEGEE. Trimming removed 2 bases at V and 3 bases at J, with 8 bases between. The CDR3 coding sequence is TGTGCCAGCAGCTTCGACAGTCACTATGGCTACACCTTC. Its translation is CASSFDSHYGYTF.

The gene calls are TRBV5-5 and TRBJ2-7; 7 bases fit TRBD1. Unmatched junction bases numbered 8, after V lost 2 bases and J lost 0 bases. The V gene's germline CDR1 is SGHKS and CDR2 YYEKEE (reference sequence). This CDR3 has 16 residues. CDR3 region: CASSFYGTESSYEQYF. As DNA, the CDR3 is TGTGCCAGCAGCTTCTACGGGACAGAGAGCTCCTACGAGCAGTACTTC.

The CDR3 spells CTSSQDSGEGTEAFF. The CDR3 DNA reads as TGCACCAGCAGCCAAGATTCAGGGGAGGGCACTGAAGCTTTCTTT. V gene TRBV1 combines with J gene TRBJ1-1. TRBV1 is annotated as a pseudogene. This CDR3 is 15 amino acids long.

This sequence joins TRBV2 and TRBJ1-2; TRBD1 matches at 8 bases. Germline V lookup: CDR1 SNHLY, CDR2 FYNNEI. This CDR3 has 14 residues. The V segment lost 3 bases and the J segment 9 bases; nucleotides outside the gene matches: 9. This CDR3 reads CASSETRDRMSYTF. The CDR3 region has the DNA TGTGCCAGCAGTGAGACTAGGGACAGGATGAGCTACACCTTC. The full variable domain, completed using reference TRBV2 and TRBJ1-2, is EPEVTQTPSHQVTQMGQEVILRCVPISNHLYFYWYRQILGQKVEFLVSFYNNEISEKSEIFDDQFSVERPDGSNFTLKIRSTKLEDSAMYFCASSETRDRMSYTFGSGTRLTVV.

The chain employs TRBV30 and TRBJ1-4; D not resolved. In germline, CDR1 is GTSNPN, CDR2 SVGIG (reference sequence). The CDR3 runs to 11 residues. With 5 bases removed from V and 6 bases from J, the gap between germline ends came to 7 bases. DNA for the CDR3: TGTGCCTGGGGGCAGGATGAAAAACTGTTTTTT. Residues: CAWGQDEKLFF.

This clone was seen a few times. The rearrangement links TRBV12-5 to TRBJ2-2; 11 nucleotides align to TRBD1. The CDR3 is 15 residues long. Germline V gene lookup returns CDR1 LGHNT and CDR2 FRNRAP. Trimming cost V 6 bases and J 7 bases; bases outside gene matches: 7. The CDR3 region has the DNA TGTGCTAGTGGACTGGACAGGGGGCAGGGCGGGGAGCTGTTTTTT. This translates into CASGLDRGQGGELFF.

J is TRBJ2-1 and V is TRBV7-3; TRBD1 might be the D (5 bases). The CDR3 contains 15 residues. The germline gives CDR1 SGHTA, CDR2 FQGTGA. V was pared by 2 bases and J by 5 bases, with 13 bases between. For the CDR3, the DNA is TGTGCCAGCAGCTTACTGTCTTTCAGGGACAATGAGCAGTTCTTC. It codes for CASSLLSFRDNEQFF.

This chain uses TRBV7-9 with TRBJ2-1, with 7 bases aligning to TRBD2. The CDR3 is made up of 15 amino acids. Germline CDR1 SEHNR, CDR2 FQNEAQ (reference sequence). The ends lost 2 bases at V and 2 bases at J; junction bases unmatched: 3. For the CDR3, the DNA is TGTGCCAGCAGCTTAACAAGCGGGGCCTACAATGAGCAGTTCTTC. Protein sequence: CASSLTSGAYNEQFF.

V and J are TRBV20-1 and TRBJ1-5; 8 bases agree with TRBD1. Germline V gene sequence: CDR1 DFQATT, CDR2 SNEGSKA (reference sequence). The ends lost 3 bases at V and 2 bases at J; junction bases unmatched: 6. CDR3 length: 15 amino acids. This chain's CDR3 is CSASGPGQGNQPQHF. The CDR3 nucleotides are TGCAGTGCTAGTGGCCCGGGACAGGGCAATCAGCCCCAGCATTTT.

This sequence joins TRBV7-8 and TRBJ1-1; perhaps TRBD1 as D (5 bases). This CDR3 is built from 15 residues. Trimming removed 6 bases from V and 3 bases from J, with 17 bases in between. Per germline, CDR1 SGHVS and CDR2 FQNEAQ. The CDR3 DNA reads TGTGCCAGCAGGCGCATCGGGGGGGTGGACACTGAAGCTTTCTTT. Amino acids: CASRRIGGVDTEAFF.

This chain connects TRBV6-5 to TRBJ1-5; tentative D call: TRBD1 (5 bases). Germline CDR1 reads MNHEY; CDR2 reads SVGAGI. The germline V and J ends were trimmed by 5 bases and 7 bases, with 9 bases remaining between them. The CDR3 is 12 amino acids. The CDR3 coding sequence is TGTGCCAGCAGTCCGGGGGAGCAGCCCCAGCATTTT. Translating it yields CASSPGEQPQHF.

The J gene is TRBJ2-5, the V gene TRBV19; D may be TRBD1 (5 bases). The length of the CDR3 is 16 residues. V was clipped by 4 bases and J by 5 bases, with 20 bases between them. From germline, CDR1 is LNHDA and CDR2 SQIVND (reference sequence). CDR3 amino acids: CASSNSYRSARETQYF. The CDR3 DNA sequence: TGTGCCAGTAGTAATAGCTACAGGTCGGCCCGGGAGACCCAGTACTTC.

The rearrangement links TRBV15 to TRBJ2-7, with 7 nucleotides matching TRBD1. There are 13 residues in the CDR3. The junction had 6 bases not matched to a gene; V was cut back by 5 bases and J by 5 bases. Per the germline V gene, CDR1 is LNHNV and CDR2 is YYDKDF (reference sequence). The CDR3 region is CATSGTGVHEQYF. CDR3 coding DNA: TGTGCCACCAGCGGTACAGGGGTCCACGAGCAGTACTTC. Full variable domain (outside the CDR3, taken from reference TRBV15 and TRBJ2-7): DAMVIQNPRYQVTQFGKPVTLSCSQTLNHNVMYWYQQKSSQAPKLLFHYYDKDFNNEADTPDNFQSRRPNTSFCFLDIRSPGLGDTAMYLCATSGTGVHEQYFGPGTRLTVT.

This chain connects TRBV2 to TRBJ2-1; TRBD1 aligns across 8 bases. J was trimmed by 4 bases and V by 6 bases; bases with no gene match: 8. The CDR3 totals 15 residues. The germline gives CDR1 SNHLY, CDR2 FYNNEI. The CDR3, as DNA: TGTGCCAGCAGACGGGACAGGAGAGCGTACAATGAGCAGTTCTTC. Translation gives CASRRDRRAYNEQFF.

The V call is TRBV7-8, the J call TRBJ2-3, with a possible D match to TRBD1 (6 bases). V was shortened by 2 bases and J by 0 bases, with 12 bases between the two germline ends. The germline gives CDR1 SGHVS, CDR2 FQNEAQ. The CDR3 sequence is 16 residues long. CDR3 sequence (DNA): TGTGCCAGCAGCTTAATAACAGGGCTAAGCACAGATACGCAGTATTTT. This encodes CASSLITGLSTDTQYF.

The CDR3 reads CASSLGGSGGSYEQYF. Written as DNA, the CDR3 is TGCGCCAGCAGCTTGGGTGGTAGCGGGGGGTCGTACGAGCAGTACTTC. The gene calls are TRBV5-1 and TRBJ2-7; 10 nucleotides agree with TRBD2. The CDR3 loop spans 16 amino acids. CDR1 is SGHRS, CDR2 YFSETQ, per germline. V lost 0 bases to trimming and J lost 4 bases; unmatched junction nucleotides: 7.